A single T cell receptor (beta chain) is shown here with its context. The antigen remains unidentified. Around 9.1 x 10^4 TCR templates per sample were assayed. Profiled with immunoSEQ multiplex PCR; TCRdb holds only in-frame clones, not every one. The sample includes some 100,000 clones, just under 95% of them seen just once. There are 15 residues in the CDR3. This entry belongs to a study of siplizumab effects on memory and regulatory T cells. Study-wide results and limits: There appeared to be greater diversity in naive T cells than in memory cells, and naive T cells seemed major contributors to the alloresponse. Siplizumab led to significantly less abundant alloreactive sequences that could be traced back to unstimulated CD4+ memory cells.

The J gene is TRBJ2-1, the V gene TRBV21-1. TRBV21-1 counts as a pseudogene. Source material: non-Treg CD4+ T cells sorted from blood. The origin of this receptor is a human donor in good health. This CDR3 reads CASSLPRAFYNEQFF. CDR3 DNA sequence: TGTGCCAGCAGCCTCCCAAGGGCTTTCTACAATGAGCAGTTCTTC.